The rows below give T cell receptor beta chains drawn from one sample of a study of CD8+CD57+ T cells in acquired aplastic anemia. A single record per CDR3 protein comes from TCRdb applying MiXCR to the reads. The top ten clones hold about 48% of a sample with 150,000 or so distinct CDR3 sequences, 55% to 75% of them seen once. Input material: sorted CD4+, CD8+, or CD8+CD57+ T cells (not recorded which) from PBMCs. Receptors originate from a human donor in good health. Each CDR3 is given with its conserved first and last residue. A D gene is named only where the DNA matches it firmly. The size of a clone is reported for some rows only, either as once, few or many, or as a class for expanded clones.

j_call clone_size d_call v_call cdr3_nt cdr3_aa
TRBJ2-7 few TRBD1 TRBV20-1 TGCAGTGCTGTGTCCGGGACAGGTGTTTACGAGCAGTACTTC CSAVSGTGVYEQYF
TRBJ2-3 - TRBD2 TRBV7-8 TGTGCCAGCAGCAGCGGGACTCGGGGCACAGATACGCAGTGTTTT CASSSGTRGTDTQCF
TRBJ1-6 - TRBD1 TRBV15 TGTGCCACCAGCAGAGGAACTCAGGGGGCGCAAAGCGTCCTGATCTTT CATSRGTQGAQSVLIF
TRBJ1-5 - - TRBV2 TGTGCCAGCAGTGAAGACAGGGTCAATCAGCCCCAGCATTTT CASSEDRVNQPQHF
TRBJ2-1 - - TRBV29-1 TGCAGCGAAGGGGTCGGCTCCTACAATGAGCAGTTCTTC CSEGVGSYNEQFF
TRBJ2-1 - TRBD1 TRBV7-8 TGTGCCAGCAGCACCTGGACAGGGGGCGATGAGCAGTTCTTC CASSTWTGGDEQFF
TRBJ2-3 - TRBD2 TRBV15 TGTGCCACCAGCGCGGGAGTGGACACAGATACGCAGTATTTT CATSAGVDTDTQYF
TRBJ1-2 - TRBD1 TRBV20-1 TGCAGTGCCCCGACAGGGAAGAGCTATGGCTACACCTTC CSAPTGKSYGYTF
TRBJ2-1 - - TRBV20-1 TGCAGTGCCACCCTTGCGGGGAGTGGGTCCTACAATGAGCAGTTCTTC CSATLAGSGSYNEQFF
TRBJ2-7 - TRBD2 TRBV28 TGTGCCAGCAGTCCGCTGATTAGCGGGAGCCCGTCCTACGAGCAGTACTTC CASSPLISGSPSYEQYF
TRBJ2-3 - - TRBV10-3 TGTGCCATCAGTGACTCAAGCGGGAGCACAGATACGCAGTATTTT CAISDSSGSTDTQYF
TRBJ1-1 - TRBD1 TRBV19 TGTGCCAGTAGTATAGGTAGGACAGGACTAGCTGAAGCTTTCTTT CASSIGRTGLAEAFF
TRBJ1-6 - - TRBV7-2 TGTGCCAGCAGCCAAGAAGGCAGGCCAGGCCCCTATAATTCACCCCTCCACTTT CASSQEGRPGPYNSPLHF
TRBJ1-2 - TRBD1 TRBV7-9 TGTGCCAGCAGCTTCGGGACAGGACCCTCTGGCTACACCTTC CASSFGTGPSGYTF
TRBJ1-1 - - TRBV7-9 TGTGCCAGCAGCTACCTTCAAGGGATGAACACTGAAGCTTTCTTT CASSYLQGMNTEAFF
TRBJ2-1 many TRBD2 TRBV7-9 TGTGCCAGCAGCTTAGCAGGACTAGGACAGTTCTTC CASSLAGLGQFF
TRBJ1-2 - TRBD1 TRBV29-1 TGCAGCGTTTACGGACAGGGTAACGGCTACACCTTC CSVYGQGNGYTF
TRBJ1-6 few - TRBV2 TGTGCCAGCAGTGACGAGAGTAATTCACCTCTCCACTTT CASSDESNSPLHF
TRBJ2-5 - TRBD2 TRBV20-1 TGCAGTGCTAGTAGACTAGCGGAAAAAGAGACCCAGTACTTC CSASRLAEKETQYF
TRBJ2-3 - TRBD2 TRBV7-9 TGTGCCAGCAGCTTTTCACCCGCGGGGGACTACAATGAGCAGTATTTT CASSFSPAGDYNEQYF